This record covers a single T cell receptor (beta chain). What it recognizes is unknown. One entry per CDR3 protein, called by TCRdb with MiXCR from the 5' RACE reads. The table includes fewer than 550,000 distinct CDR3 sequences, roughly an eighth detected once. This record belongs to a study of identical twins. Overall study results and limits: Its conclusions, products of cross-sectional statistical analysis, did not come from following the same donors. There was an excess of low generation probability in the out-of-frame alpha sequences that twins shared. Within cord blood, abundant beta clonotypes carried fewer insertions, but memory repertoires showed no such trend.

With 4 bases clipped from V and 10 bases from J, the junction kept 16 bases outside the gene matches. The CDR3 has 16 residues. The germline CDR1 and CDR2 sequences are SGHDT and YYEEEE. All of the donors were Caucasians in good health. This sample was also put to use in a study of yellow fever vaccine responses in identical twins.

Sequenced sample: CD4+ T cells sorted from blood. This receptor was taken from a woman aged 18-29 years in good health. The V gene is TRBV5-6, the J gene TRBJ2-1; 8 nucleotides match TRBD2. The CDR3 coding sequence is TGTGCCAGCAGCCGTTGGGGGTCTAGCGGGTATCGCGAGCAGTTCTTC. This encodes CASSRWGSSGYREQFF. Complete variable domain (other parts from reference TRBV5-6 and TRBJ2-1): DAGVTQSPTHLIKTRGQQVTLRCSPKSGHDTVSWYQQALGQGPQFIFQYYEEEERQRGNFPDRFSGHQFPNYSSELNVNALLLGDSALYLCASSRWGSSGYREQFFGPGTRLTVL.